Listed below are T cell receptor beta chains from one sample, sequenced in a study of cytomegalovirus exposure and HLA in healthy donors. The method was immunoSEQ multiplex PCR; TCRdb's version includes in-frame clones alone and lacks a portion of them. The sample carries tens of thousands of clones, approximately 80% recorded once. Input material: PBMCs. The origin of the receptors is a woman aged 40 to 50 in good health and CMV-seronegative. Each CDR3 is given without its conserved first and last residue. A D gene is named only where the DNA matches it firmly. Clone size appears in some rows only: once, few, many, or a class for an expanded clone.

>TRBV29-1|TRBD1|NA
SGGQGANEQY
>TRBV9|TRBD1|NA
ASSNDRGLDRPQH
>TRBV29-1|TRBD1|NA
SVERQGVGTDTQY
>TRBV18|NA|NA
ASSPLRRPGNTIY
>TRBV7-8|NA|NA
ASSLDRTGEQY
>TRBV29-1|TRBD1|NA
SVHRGRDTGELF
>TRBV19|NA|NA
ASSRQINQPQH
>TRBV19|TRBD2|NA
ASSREGLAGMGQF
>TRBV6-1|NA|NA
ASRASYSGNTIY
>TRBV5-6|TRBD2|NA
ASSLWASGRYEQY
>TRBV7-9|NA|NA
ASSLNNQPQH
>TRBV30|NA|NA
AWSWATDEKLF
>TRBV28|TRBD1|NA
ASRSGTGRQDNQPQH
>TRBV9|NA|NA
ASSVGGPPGELF
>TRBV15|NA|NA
ATSRERLGARGWEKLF
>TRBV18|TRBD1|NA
ASSPSNRGGDYGYT
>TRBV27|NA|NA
ASSPTPHGRGFSGNTIY
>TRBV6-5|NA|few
ASSQGGPYGYT
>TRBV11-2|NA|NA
ASSLLSQGNTIY
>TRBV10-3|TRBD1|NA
AISAGQGTSYNEQF
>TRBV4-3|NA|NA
ASSQEGRRGYT
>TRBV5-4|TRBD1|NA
ASSPDRGGTEAF
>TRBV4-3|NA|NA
ASSPGQVRSDYGYT
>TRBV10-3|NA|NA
AISEQIGGGETQY
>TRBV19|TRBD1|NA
ASRDRGSYEQY
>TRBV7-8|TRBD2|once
ASSVPSGPNTGELF
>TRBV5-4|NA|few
ASSLDLSSYNEQF
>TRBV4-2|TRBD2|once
ASSRTSGRAGANTGELF
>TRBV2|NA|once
ASSDRQGNTEAF
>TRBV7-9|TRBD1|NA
ASSKGTGVTDTQY
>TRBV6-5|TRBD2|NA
ASSYGTSEETQY
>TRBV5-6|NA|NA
ASSSGAGDTEAF
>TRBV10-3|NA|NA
AISGDLAGGPDEQF
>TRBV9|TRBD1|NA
ASSNTGDSRFEQY
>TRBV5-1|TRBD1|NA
ATSTGEEDQPQH
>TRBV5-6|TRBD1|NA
ASSSGTGYYGYT